The 2 T cell receptor beta chains below all came from one sample that was sequenced in a study of cytomegalovirus exposure and HLA in healthy donors. With 60 Vbeta and 13 Jbeta primers, the PCR was carried out. The protocol was immunoSEQ multiplex PCR, while the TCRdb copy is restricted to in-frame clones and leaves out a portion. The sample consists of over 70,000 clones, approximately 78% of them appearing once. Sequenced sample: PBMCs. These receptors were collected from a male donor in good health and CMV-seropositive.

This rearrangement joins TRBV4-2 to TRBJ2-1; 10 nucleotides agree with TRBD2. Trimming at V came to 1 base and at J to 0 bases, leaving 12 bases not matched to a gene. The V gene's germline CDR1 is LGHNA and CDR2 YNFKEQ. The CDR3 runs 20 residues. The CDR3 loop reads CASSQALAGVGLSSYNEQFF. In DNA, the CDR3 is TGTGCCAGCAGCCAAGCCCTAGCGGGAGTCGGCCTTAGCTCCTACAATGAGCAGTTCTTC.

The genes are TRBV9 and TRBJ2-3, with 8 bases identical to TRBD1. Trimming removed 3 bases from V and 1 base from J; junction bases left unmatched: 4. This CDR3 has 15 amino acids. CDR1 SGDLS and CDR2 YYNGEE come from the germline V gene. CDR3 in DNA: TGTGCCAGCAGCGCAGGGGGCGGGGGCACAGATACGCAGTATTTT. This gives the protein CASSAGGGGTDTQYF.